The sequence of this T cell receptor beta chain was determined in a study of cytomegalovirus exposure and HLA in healthy donors (dated by TCRdb to 2017 to 2019). Study-wide context: An earlier analysis of more than 550 of the donors reported about 300 Gb of sequence data and roughly 120 million unique TCR beta sequences obtained from some 200 million T cells. Approximately 310 gigabases of sequencing data and roughly 81 million unique TCR sequences made up an early release that covered approximately 650 HLA-typed donors. The genetic ancestry cluster associated with self-reported Caucasian donors included over 65% of the roughly 390 genotyped donors. The study aimed to test whether signatures of past pathogen exposure could be identified by cataloging public T cell receptors. The study profiled the T cell repertoires of more than 500 subjects by immunosequencing and related them to cytomegalovirus serostatus. Along with the roughly 710-subject first cohort, a separate validation cohort of approximately 110 different subjects was used. To predict cytomegalovirus infection status, the study brought together high-throughput TCR immunosequencing, statistical association of individual TCRs with disease status, and machine learning. To study patterns of TCR occurrence, a later analysis re-analyzed previously published TCR beta repertoires from 650 to 750 donors and added high-resolution HLA genotyping. Rather than drawing on any new phenotypic data, the later analysis identified candidate immune exposures from TCR beta sequences and the way those sequences occurred across donors. In an earlier analysis of several hundred of the donors, high-throughput TCR beta sequencing was used to judge whether each TCR beta V gene segment behaved as functional or pseudogenic. Donor age, sex, ethnicity and CMV serostatus were compiled alongside the repertoire data. Genome-wide SNP genotypes for about 60% of the 666 donors were used in a later genetic analysis, which treated that subset as a discovery cohort. Every repertoire in the discovery cohort had been generated on one and the same sequencing platform. Both class I and class II loci were covered by HLA typing, at four-digit resolution. Typing coverage varied by locus: roughly 629-640 donors for A, B, C, DRB1 and DQB1; approximately 500 for DQA1; nearly 610 for DPA1; fewer than 480 for DPB1. Several DR-DQ haplotypes were treated as single units for association and clustering because of strong linkage in the cohort. Across around 400 genotyped donors of the cohort, an average of approximately 240,000 unique TCR beta nucleotide sequences per donor were sequenced, and roughly 18% of those sequences were non-productive.

As to this clone: It lacks a known antigen. Qualities for individual bases were not recorded, and no much larger clone is one base off.

The library was built by means of the immunoSEQ multiplex PCR assay. The multiplex PCR relied on a mix of 60 forward primers for TCR Vbeta segments and 13 reverse primers for TCR Jbeta segments. The CDR3 region of rearranged TCR beta genes was amplified from genomic DNA with a multiplex PCR assay. Amplified TCR beta libraries were sequenced as 87-base-pair reads on the Illumina HiSeq System. Per the source publication's procedure: A later analysis tallied tens of millions of unique TCR beta chains across the 610 or so repertoires, and around 10 million of those chains were shared by two or more donors. Raw reads were error-corrected and collapsed into unique sequences with a nearest-neighbor algorithm that merged closely related sequences to remove PCR and sequencing errors. CDR3 sequences were aligned to IMGT reference sequences to assign V, D and J gene segments. Each retained sequence needed at least a six-nucleotide match to both a V gene segment and a J gene segment. A rearrangement was called productive if the CDR3 had no stop codons and remained in frame with V and J, and every other rearrangement was called non-productive. CDR3 was defined according to IMGT convention as the region running from the second conserved V-encoded cysteine to the conserved J-encoded phenylalanine. Sequences without an unambiguous match to a single V gene segment were excluded from the earlier analysis of a few hundred of the donors. An earlier analysis of approximately 590 of the donors classified V segments as functional when productive rearrangements were above 56.7% and as segregating when the standard deviation between donors was above 5%. To diagnose cytomegalovirus status from the catalog of TCR beta chain sequences, a statistical classification framework was built. In a later analysis, TCR nucleotide sequences were compared against IMGT/GENE-DB human TR gene sequences so that V and J genes could be assigned. A later analysis assigned CDR3 sequences and most-parsimonious VDJ recombination scenarios with the TCRdist pipeline. In a later analysis, each TCR beta chain was defined by its CDR3 amino acid sequence together with its V-gene family, and reads without a unique V-gene family were excluded. In a later analysis, 450 to 600 highly shared, low-generation-probability nucleotide sequences were removed to address suspected cross-contamination and a sequencing artifact. In a later analysis, a clonal expansion index was calculated for each public chain from normalized within-repertoire ranks of inferred template counts. In a later analysis, generation probabilities were computed with a VDJ recombination model fitted to out-of-frame rearrangements, and the resulting probabilities were checked against IGoR. Hypergeometric tests were used in a later analysis to score TCR-TCR, TCR-HLA and TCR-CMV co-occurrence, with a repertoire-size bias correction applied to the TCR pairs. To estimate false discovery rates, a later analysis permuted the HLA or CMV assignments 20 times. In a later analysis, co-occurring TCRs were grouped using DBSCAN, and TCRdist sequence similarity was added for clustering within HLA-allele-positive subsets. Repertoires with fewer than 30,000 or more than 120,000 public chains were left out of co-occurrence clustering, as were five repertoires with anomalous nucleotide sharing. Not all clones reach the TCRdb copy of this immuneACCESS table, which keeps in-frame sequences only. Checked studies attribute under half of the gap to unresolved V genes and leave the rest unexplained. V and J calls and clone size are given by that table; D and trimming were obtained from the DNA. In this sample the table shows roughly 130,000 clones, around 77% of which occur a single time. 4.5% to 5.5% of the sample comes from the top ten.

The cohort comprised under 700 healthy bone marrow donors. At the time of sampling, every cohort member was nominally healthy, though immune exposures that went unrecorded were likely present. The donor tested CMV seronegative, placing the donor among the 350 or so seronegative members of the cohort. A peripheral blood sample was collected from each donor, and TCR beta sequencing was performed on peripheral blood mononuclear cells. The Qiagen DNeasy Blood Extraction Kit was used to extract genomic DNA from the blood cell samples. From the cysteine up to the phenylalanine, the CDR3 has a length of 18 residues. The DNA shown is the 54-base CDR3, in frame from base 1. As encoded in the germline V gene, CDR1 is KGHSH while CDR2 is LQKENI. Trimming leaves V shorter by 1 base and J shorter by 0 bases, with the junction holding 7 bases beyond the gene matches. Summary of the overall study and its limitations: Assigning TCR associations to individual alleles was difficult when HLA alleles, especially DR and DQ, strongly co-occurred. Three of the identified cytomegalovirus-associated TCR beta chains were confirmed in vitro to be specific for cytomegalovirus antigens. This cohort had only TCR beta chains sequenced, and the lack of alpha or paired-chain data limited which features could be detected. The classifier was reported to diagnose cytomegalovirus status with high specificity and sensitivity in both the original cohort and the validation cohort. Specific HLA alleles were associated with 15,000 to 20,000 TCR beta sequences at a false discovery rate of 0.05 in a later analysis. Most CMV-associated TCR beta chains appeared to be HLA-restricted in a later analysis, and the HLA associations seemed to be driven largely by CMV exposure. The earlier analysis of almost 600 of the donors excluded roughly 16 rarely observed V segments, including chromosome 9 orphons, because counts were too low. V-gene and J-gene trimming of TCR beta chains was associated with a missense DCLRE1C variant in a later genetic analysis, and the association was replicated in an independent cohort. HLA typing was unavailable for some donors at each locus, so association tests used only the typed subset. In the study, around 150 TCR beta chains were listed as associated with cytomegalovirus. According to the authors, the approach could potentially be generalized to other disease states and immunological phenotypes. A group of highly shared sequence variants was considered likely to be a technical artifact of the sequencing pipeline. In a later analysis, several top co-occurrence clusters were reported to appear linked to parvovirus B19, influenza, CMV and Epstein-Barr virus. In a later analysis, HLA-associated TCR beta chains were found to be more clonally expanded and to have lower generation probabilities than equally common non-associated chains. Immune exposure information for the cohort was limited to CMV serostatus. A further reported finding was that TCR beta sequences accurately predicted the HLA-A and HLA-B alleles for most subjects in the first cohort. Most TCR sequences were seen in very few donors, while some public TCRs were found in many individuals. Some IMGT-functional V segments, including TRBV6-2 and TRBV6-3, could not be distinguished by the 87-base-pair reads and were therefore excluded. In an earlier analysis of a few hundred of the donors, most TCR beta V segments were observed in productive rearrangements about 90% or about 30% of the time, broadly matching IMGT annotations. In a later genetic analysis, fewer N-insertions in productive TCRs were reported among donors in an Asian-associated ancestry cluster than the roughly 700-donor mean. Correlated functional status among segregating V segments might reflect linkage disequilibrium, but an unknown experimental factor could not be ruled out. A later analysis found that TCR association rates varied across HLA loci, with DRB1 alleles showing the most associated TCRs and HLA-C alleles the fewest. Roughly uniform sequencing depth across donors was assumed in presence/absence analyses, although this assumption may not hold.

Sequenced: PBMCs. The sequence was obtained from a man aged 25-45 years in good health and CMV-seronegative. The chain is assembled from TRBV18 and TRBJ1-4; the junction holds 8 bases that match TRBD1. CDR3 reads: CASSPRTGMEATNEKLFF. The DNA sequence is as follows: TGTGCCAGCTCACCACGGACAGGGATGGAGGCAACTAATGAAAAACTGTTTTTT. The full variable domain, with segments outside the CDR3 supplied by the reference TRBV18 and TRBJ1-4 proteins, appears as NAGVMQNPRHLVRRRGQEARLRCSPMKGHSHVYWYRQLPEEGLKFMVYLQKENIIDESGMPKERFSAEFPKEGPSILRIQQVVRGDSAAYFCASSPRTGMEATNEKLFFGSGTQLSVL.